This record concerns one T cell receptor (beta chain) sequence. Which cohort a participant joined came from the clinical history participants gave. Per the original methods: Nucleated cell number was recorded as an estimate derived from reference gene primer amplification. Some clones are missing from TCRdb's copy, which holds only in-frame ones; the method was immunoSEQ multiplex PCR. V and J calls plus clone size are reproduced from that table; the DNA served to infer D and trimming. The data hold about 280,000 clones, with about 90% observed a single time. The source of the sample is a study of blood T cell repertoires in COVID-19. Background on the study: Italy, Spain and the United States were the sources of the convalescent and acute COVID-19 samples. Nucleic acid was either cDNA or gDNA, and it came from T cells, B-cell-depleted T cells, or PBMCs.

The CDR3 consists of 14 residues. V dropped 1 base and J dropped 12; count of bases not matched to a gene: 5. CDR1 KGHSH and CDR2 LQKENI come from the germline V gene. This sequence was found in a woman between 18 and 30 years old with acute COVID-19. The chain employs TRBV18 and TRBJ1-6; 8 bases map to TRBD1. Sample: PBMCs or T cells enriched from blood (not recorded which). The CDR3 DNA reads TGTGCCAGCTCACCACAATCAGGGGGCTTACCCCTCCACTTT. Translation: CASSPQSGGLPLHF.